This T cell receptor (beta chain) originates from a study of CD8+CD57+ T cells in acquired aplastic anemia. Study-wide results and limits: A set of 25 to 35 CD8+ CDR3 sequences was shared between patients and controls, and these sequences appeared highly expressed in patients. Controls did not differ significantly from patients in CD8+ Simpson's diversity.

Regarding this clonotype: Its antigen remains unidentified.

An expansion of CD8+CD57+ cells by flow cytometry had been shown in patients chosen for sequencing. Severe acquired aplastic anemia was the diagnosis recorded for all patients. Blood was sampled before the patients had received any therapy. The CDR3 has 13 amino acids. From germline, CDR1 is SNHLY and CDR2 FYNNEI. Genomic DNA, serving as template, underwent TCR beta VDJ and CDR3 profiling. MiXCR, applied by TCRdb to the reads, yields one record per CDR3 protein. The table shows fewer than 300,000 distinct CDR3 sequences, with roughly 80% occurring only once. Specimen: sorted CD4+, CD8+, or CD8+CD57+ T cells (not recorded which) from PBMCs. The clonotype originates from a human donor with aplastic anemia. The rearrangement joins TRBV2 to TRBJ2-3; D may be TRBD2 (6 bases). The CDR3 DNA sequence: TGTGGGATAGCGGAAGGGGAGATGGATACGCAGTATTTT. Translated, it gives CGIAEGEMDTQYF.